One sample yielded the 8 T cell receptor delta chains listed below, sequenced in a study of gamma-delta T cells after stem cell transplantation. TCRdb reanalysed the RT-PCR reads with CATT. The data hold approximately 3,000 delta-chain clones, with 1.5% to 2% observed a single time. What was sequenced was gamma-delta T cells. All receptors come from a human donor. It is not recorded whose cells these are; they may come from a transplant donor.

For this clone: This likely traces to a read error, being one base from a far larger clone. Other DNA sequences in the sample encode the same CDR3. The V and J genes are TRDV2 and TRDJ1; a weak D match, TRDD3 (6 bases). The CDR3 loop spans 15 amino acids. CDR1 and CDR2 (germline): GEAIGNYY, EKD. In DNA, the CDR3 is TGTGCCTGTGACACCCTGGGGTCAAAGAGCGATAAGCTCATCTTT. Translated, it gives CACDTLGSKSDKLIF.

In its sample, this clone was seen many times. Possible read error: a much larger clone is one base away. The chain is built from TRDV2 and TRDJ1; perhaps TRDD2 as D (6 bases). This CDR3 comprises 17 residues. CDR1 and CDR2 (germline): GEAIGNYY, EKD. CDR3 amino acids: CARDRLPPSLGPDKLIF. The DNA of the CDR3 is TGTGCCCGTGATAGGCTTCCTCCATCGCTGGGACCCGATAAACTCATCTTT.

This clone has more than one count but fewer than ten. Translating this DNA gives a protein that differs at residue 5 from the TCRdb one, which belongs to a much larger clone; a read error is likely, and the protein shown is this translation. This sequence joins TRDV2 and TRDJ1, with 8 bases that match TRDD3. Germline V gene lookup returns CDR1 GEAIGNYY and CDR2 EKD. Trimming at V came to 3 bases and at J to 0 bases, leaving 8 bases not matched to a gene. This CDR3 has 16 amino acids. The CDR3 DNA follows: TGTGCCTGTGACGCCCTCCTGGGGGACAACACCGATAAACTCATCTTT. This codes for CACDALLGDNTDKLIF.

This clone was counted ten times or more. The chain is built from TRDV1 and TRDJ1; D gene uncertain. Germline V CDR1 and CDR2: TSWWSYY, QGS. V was pared by 2 bases and J by 0 bases, with 28 bases between. The CDR3 runs to 21 residues. The CDR3 here is CALGEGSGLRRGPPYTDKLIF. The CDR3 nucleotides are TGTGCTCTTGGGGAAGGGAGTGGTTTAAGACGAGGTCCCCCGTACACCGATAAACTCATCTTT.

With regard to this clone: This likely traces to a read error, being one base from a far larger clone. Within the sample, other DNA sequences also encode this same CDR3. The chain couples TRDV2 to TRDJ1, with D possibly being TRDD3 (6 bases). The CDR3 is 15 residues long. The germline CDR1 and CDR2 sequences are GEAIGNYY and EKD. V was clipped by 0 bases and J by 4 bases, with 14 bases between them. The CDR3 bases are TGTGCCTGTGACACCGTAACTGGGACGCGCGATAAACTCATCTTT. Translated, it gives CACDTVTGTRDKLIF.

This clone was seen a few times. The protein in TCRdb stems from a much larger clone and differs at residue 10 from this DNA's translation, likely a read error; here the protein is translated from the DNA. The CDR3 sequence: CACDTLGTADDKLIF. The CDR3 DNA is TGTGCCTGTGACACCCTCGGGACGGCCGACGATAAACTCATCTTT. This sequence joins TRDV2 and TRDJ1; no clear D. Deletions cut 0 bases from V and 4 bases from J, with 14 bases between. The CDR3 runs 15 residues. Germline lookup yields CDR1 GEAIGNYY and CDR2 EKD.

The chain uses TRDV2 and TRDJ1; 10 bases align to TRDD3. The CDR3 runs to 21 residues. Germline CDR1 reads GEAIGNYY; CDR2 reads EKD. The V and J ends lost 2 bases and 2 bases, in that order; junction bases with no gene match: 22. The CDR3 region is CACDSLLGDRGGDTRTDKLIF. The CDR3 nucleotides are TGTGCCTGTGACAGCCTCCTGGGGGATAGGGGGGGGGATACAAGAACCGATAAACTCATCTTT.

Of note for this clone: The protein held in TCRdb is that of a much larger clone and does not match this DNA's translation at residue 4, likely because of a read error; the protein shown is translated from the DNA. The rearrangement uses TRDV2 and TRDJ3; 8 bases align to TRDD3. After removal of 5 bases from V and 0 bases from J, the junction contained 11 bases not matched to a gene. Germline V gene data show CDR1 as GEAIGNYY and CDR2 as EKD. This CDR3 region has 19 residues. The CDR3 sequence is CACGVTGGRSSWDTRQMFF. DNA of the CDR3: TGTGCCTGTGGCGTAACTGGGGGTCGGAGCTCCTGGGACACCCGACAGATGTTTTTC.